The 32 T cell receptor beta chains presented below share a single source sample, sequenced in a study of cytomegalovirus exposure and HLA in healthy donors. The primer mix had 60 Vbeta and 13 Jbeta primers. The protocol was immunoSEQ multiplex PCR, while the TCRdb copy is restricted to in-frame clones and leaves out a portion. Found here are some 160,000 clones, around 84% of them singletons; the top ten hold roughly 1.9%. Source material: PBMCs. These receptors were obtained from a man aged 18 to 29 in good health and CMV-seronegative.

The chain combines TRBV10-1 with TRBJ1-2; 9 bases map to TRBD1. Looked up from germline, CDR1 is WNHNN and CDR2 is SYGVQD (reference sequence). Losses at the gene ends were 0 bases for V and 4 bases for J; bases not matched to a gene: 3. There are 15 residues in the CDR3. CDR3 in DNA: TGCGCCAGCAGTGAGTCGGGACAGGGCAGCTATGGCTACACCTTC. This codes for CASSESGQGSYGYTF.

This sequence joins TRBV5-6 and TRBJ1-5; D ambiguous. The CDR3 runs 15 residues. Germline CDR1 SGHDT, CDR2 YYEEEE. Trimming pared 4 bases from V and 0 bases from J, leaving 11 bases between. The CDR3 nucleotides are TGTGCCAGCAGCCTCGGGTTTTATAGCAATCAGCCCCAGCATTTT. Translating it yields CASSLGFYSNQPQHF.

This chain connects TRBV28 to TRBJ2-2; D is ambiguous. Trimming left V 3 bases short and J 6 bases short, with 5 bases between. Per the germline V gene, CDR1 is MDHEN and CDR2 is SYDVKM. This CDR3 is built from 12 residues. CDR3 nucleotides: TGTGCCAGCAGTTTGTCGGCCGGGGAGCTGTTTTTT. Translating it yields CASSLSAGELFF.

This chain joins TRBV10-1 and TRBJ2-1; D is perhaps TRBD2 (5 bases). Germline V CDR1 and CDR2: WNHNN, SYGVQD (reference sequence). This CDR3 is 16 amino acids long. V dropped 6 bases and J dropped 0 bases, with 15 bases sitting between them. DNA for the CDR3: TGCGCCAGCAGGACTACGAGGCAGAGCTCCTACAATGAGCAGTTCTTC. Its protein is CASRTTRQSSYNEQFF.

The chain has TRBV10-3 and TRBJ2-3, with 8 bases matching TRBD1. Germline CDR1 ENHRY, CDR2 SYGVKD. With 6 bases clipped from V and 1 base from J, the junction kept 3 bases outside the gene matches. The CDR3 consists of 14 residues. The CDR3 sequence: CAIRSGGRTDTQYF. Here the CDR3 DNA reads TGTGCCATCAGATCAGGGGGCCGCACAGATACGCAGTATTTT.

The chain links TRBV5-1 to TRBJ2-1; 10 bases match TRBD2. Germline V gene data show CDR1 as SGHRS and CDR2 as YFSETQ. CDR3 length: 15 amino acids. The J segment lost 6 bases and the V segment lost 5 bases, leaving 8 bases of the junction unmatched. The CDR3 DNA follows: TGCGCCAGCAGTAATGGACTAGCGGTGTCCAATGAGCAGTTCTTC. Amino acid sequence: CASSNGLAVSNEQFF.

This clone was counted once. The same CDR3 can be traced to other DNA sequences in this sample. The V gene is TRBV20-1, the J gene TRBJ2-7, with D hard to call. V lost 3 bases to trimming and J lost 3 bases, with 6 bases between them. Per the germline V gene, CDR1 is DFQATT and CDR2 is SNEGSKA (reference sequence). CDR3 length: 11 residues. The CDR3 coding sequence is TGCAGTGCTAGCGAGAGCTACGAGCAGTACTTC. Encoded protein: CSASESYEQYF.

This clone appeared a few times. CDR3 coding DNA: TGTGCCAGCACAGCAGAAGGTATCGGGACTGAAGCTTTCTTT. Its translation is CASTAEGIGTEAFF. V and J are TRBV27 and TRBJ1-1; D remains ambiguous. The V gene's germline CDR1 is MNHEY and CDR2 SMNVEV (reference sequence). V was pared by 7 bases and J by 5 bases, with 17 bases between. This CDR3 contains 14 residues.

The chain employs TRBV5-4 and TRBJ1-2; D not resolved. Germline CDR1 reads SGHNT; CDR2 reads YYREEE (reference sequence). This CDR3 has 15 residues. V shed 2 bases and J shed 5 bases, with 16 bases lying between them. The CDR3 reads CASSLDSRPLYGYTF. CDR3 DNA sequence: TGTGCCAGCAGCTTAGACTCAAGGCCCCTTTATGGCTACACCTTC. Full variable domain (missing parts from reference TRBV5-4 and TRBJ1-2): ETGVTQSPTHLIKTRGQQVTLRCSSQSGHNTVSWYQQALGQGPQFIFQYYREEENGRGNFPPRFSGLQFPNYSSELNVNALELDDSALYLCASSLDSRPLYGYTFGSGTRLTVV.

This chain uses TRBV5-1 with TRBJ1-5, with a weak D call TRBD1 (5 bases). This CDR3 is built from 13 residues. V lost 3 bases and J lost 4, with 8 bases in between. The germline gives CDR1 SGHRS, CDR2 YFSETQ. The CDR3 DNA sequence: TGCGCCAGCAGCTCAGACAGTAATCAGCCCCAGCATTTT. It yields the protein CASSSDSNQPQHF.

The chain joins TRBV19 to TRBJ1-5; no clear D. The V end lost 10 bases, the J end lost 6 bases, and 13 bases lay between the germline ends. The CDR3 has 12 amino acids. Germline V gene sequence: CDR1 LNHDA, CDR2 SQIVND (reference sequence). Here the CDR3 reads CATGEGGQPQHF. The CDR3, as DNA: TGTGCCACCGGGGAGGGTGGTCAGCCCCAGCATTTT.

The genes are TRBV28 and TRBJ1-5, with 7 bases that match TRBD1. Germline values: CDR1 MDHEN, CDR2 SYDVKM. There are 15 residues in the CDR3. Trimming cost V 5 bases and J 1 base; bases outside gene matches: 5. CDR3 nucleotide sequence: TGTGCCAGCAGTCTCCAGGGGGTCAGCAATCAGCCCCAGCATTTT. Translating it yields CASSLQGVSNQPQHF.

V usage is TRBV11-2 and J usage is TRBJ1-2, with a tentative D call TRBD1 (5 bases). V shed 1 base and J shed 8 bases, with 14 bases lying between them. Germline values: CDR1 SGHAT, CDR2 FQNNGV. The CDR3 covers 14 residues. CDR3 bases: TGTGCCAGCAGCTTAGCCAGGGCGCTCGGAGGCTACACCTTC. It codes for CASSLARALGGYTF.

Note on this clone: The junction differs from germline at one of its ends, possibly a read error. The chain joins TRBV7-9 to TRBJ1-1; D not certain. Germline values: CDR1 SEHNR, CDR2 FQNEAQ (reference sequence). The CDR3 length is 11 residues. This CDR3 is CSSSLRAEAFF. CDR3 in DNA: TGTTCCAGCAGCTTGAGGGCTGAAGCTTTCTTT. The full variable domain, its missing parts supplied by reference TRBV7-9 and TRBJ1-1, is DTGVSQNPRHKITKRGQNVTFRCDPISEHNRLYWYRQTLGQGPEFLTYFQNEAQLEKSRLLSDRFSAERPKGSFSTLEIQRTEQGDSAMYLCSSSLRAEAFFGQGTRLTVV.

The V and J genes are TRBV7-3 and TRBJ2-2, with 7 bases lining up with TRBD1. Trimming cost V 2 bases and J 7 bases; bases outside gene matches: 10. CDR3 length: 16 amino acids. Germline lookup yields CDR1 SGHTA and CDR2 FQGTGA. For the CDR3, the DNA is TGTGCCAGCAGCTTAGGCCTGAGGGGGCAAAACGGGGAGCTGTTTTTT. This codes for CASSLGLRGQNGELFF.

This clone has only one observation. This rearrangement joins TRBV5-1 to TRBJ2-7; 10 nucleotides line up with TRBD1. The CDR3 extends over 17 amino acids. Germline CDR1 is SGHRS and CDR2 is YFSETQ. V lost 3 bases and J lost 3; bases outside the gene matches: 12. CDR3 in DNA: TGCGCCAGCAGCTCACGACAGGGGGCCTTCCCTAACTACGAGCAGTACTTC. It is translated as CASSSRQGAFPNYEQYF.

J is TRBJ1-1 and V is TRBV7-9, with unresolved D. The CDR3 is 15 amino acids. The germline V gene has CDR1 SEHNR and CDR2 FQNEAQ (reference sequence). V dropped 3 bases and J dropped 4 bases, with 15 bases sitting between them. In nucleotides, the CDR3 is TGTGCCAGCAGCTTTGACCTTGAGGTGTCCACTGAAGCTTTCTTT. Residues: CASSFDLEVSTEAFF.

This clone has only a few counts. This rearrangement joins TRBV6-1 to TRBJ1-5; no firm D call. V was cut by 1 base and J by 6 bases, with 13 bases left in between. The CDR3 covers 15 residues. Germline values: CDR1 MNHNS, CDR2 SASEGT. The chain's CDR3 is CASSEGASRGQPQHF. CDR3 nucleotide sequence: TGTGCCAGCAGTGAAGGGGCCTCCCGGGGTCAGCCCCAGCATTTT.

The rearrangement joins TRBV7-9 to TRBJ2-5, with a possible D match to TRBD1 (5 bases). V was cut by 5 bases and J by 5 bases, with 15 bases left in between. The CDR3 totals 14 residues. CDR1 is SEHNR and CDR2 is FQNEAQ in the germline V gene (reference sequence). CDR3 in DNA: TGTGCCAGCAGCGTCCCTAGGGGTGGGGAGACCCAGTACTTC. It specifies CASSVPRGGETQYF.

V usage is TRBV7-3 and J usage is TRBJ2-7; D is undetermined. Deletions cut 5 bases from V and 11 bases from J, with 7 bases between. Looked up from germline, CDR1 is SGHTA and CDR2 is FQGTGA. CDR3 size: 9 residues. CDR3 DNA: TGTGCCAGCAGCCCCCTCGAGTACTTC. Amino acid sequence: CASSPLEYF.

The chain couples TRBV7-9 to TRBJ1-2, with a possible D match to TRBD1 (5 bases). The CDR3 loop spans 15 amino acids. The germline V gene encodes CDR1 SEHNR and CDR2 FQNEAQ (reference sequence). V was clipped by 3 bases and J by 4 bases, with 15 bases between them. CDR3 region: CASSFVPAGSYGYTF. As DNA, the CDR3 is TGTGCCAGCAGCTTCGTTCCCGCAGGGTCCTATGGCTACACCTTC.

The chain combines TRBV30 with TRBJ1-2; TRBD1 matches 9 bases. This CDR3 has 15 amino acids. Germline CDR1 reads GTSNPN; CDR2 reads SVGIG (reference sequence). J was trimmed by 4 bases and V by 3 bases; bases with no gene match: 9. CDR3 protein: CAWRDRGVFVYGYTF. In nucleotides, the CDR3 is TGTGCCTGGAGGGACAGGGGAGTTTTTGTCTATGGCTACACCTTC.

The chain combines TRBV6-1 with TRBJ2-3; unclear D gene. V was cut by 1 base and J by 2 bases, with 4 bases left in between. Germline CDR1 MNHNS, CDR2 SASEGT. The CDR3 length is 13 residues. The CDR3 loop reads CASSEEHTDTQYF. For the CDR3, the DNA is TGTGCCAGCAGTGAAGAACACACAGATACGCAGTATTTT.

The rearrangement joins TRBV19 to TRBJ1-2; the match to TRBD1 covers 7 bases. The junction had 11 bases not matched to a gene; V was cut back by 11 bases and J by 2 bases. CDR1 and CDR2 (germline): LNHDA, SQIVND (reference sequence). The length of the CDR3 is 14 residues. The CDR3 bases are TGTGCCTCAACGCACAGGGGATCGAACTATGGCTACACCTTC. Translating gives CASTHRGSNYGYTF.

The chain recombines TRBV15 with TRBJ2-1; 11 positions agree with TRBD2. There are 17 residues in the CDR3. Germline V lookup: CDR1 LNHNV, CDR2 YYDKDF (reference sequence). J gave up 0 bases and V 7 bases, and 8 bases lay outside the gene matches. The CDR3 sequence is CATIAGTSGFSYNEQFF. In nucleotides, the CDR3 is TGTGCCACCATCGCGGGGACTAGCGGATTCTCCTACAATGAGCAGTTCTTC.

This rearrangement joins TRBV6-1 to TRBJ2-7, with TRBD1 as a possible D gene (6 bases). The CDR3 length is 16 residues. Germline V gene data show CDR1 as MNHNS and CDR2 as SASEGT. V lost 2 bases to trimming and J lost 4 bases, with 18 bases between them. CDR3 region: CASSERAGATKYEQYF. CDR3 nucleotides: TGTGCCAGCAGTGAACGGGCAGGGGCGACTAAGTACGAGCAGTACTTC.

The chain recombines TRBV6-5 with TRBJ2-7; 11 bases fit TRBD1. The germline gives CDR1 MNHEY, CDR2 SVGAGI. V shed 5 bases and J 11 bases; nucleotides not matched to a gene: 5. CDR3 length: 12 amino acids. In DNA form, the CDR3 reads TGTGCCAGCAGTCGGGGACAGGGGGTCGAGTACTTC. Protein sequence: CASSRGQGVEYF.

This chain uses TRBV6-1 with TRBJ1-2; 10 bases align to TRBD1. The V and J ends lost 0 bases and 3 bases, in that order; junction bases with no gene match: 1. Germline V gives CDR1 MNHNS, CDR2 SASEGT. CDR3 size: 15 residues. The CDR3 sequence: CASSEATGGDYGYTF. The CDR3 DNA sequence: TGTGCCAGCAGTGAAGCGACAGGGGGCGACTATGGCTACACCTTC.

The chain employs TRBV5-1 and TRBJ1-1, with 10 bases lining up with TRBD1. The CDR3 sequence is 15 residues long. The germline V gene encodes CDR1 SGHRS and CDR2 YFSETQ. Trimming at V came to 4 bases and at J to 1 base, leaving 4 bases not matched to a gene. CDR3 nucleotide sequence: TGCGCCAGCAGCCTCGGGGACAGGGGGAACACTGAAGCTTTCTTT. Translated: CASSLGDRGNTEAFF. Together with reference TRBV5-1 and TRBJ1-1, the CDR3 gives the full variable domain: KAGVTQTPRYLIKTRGQQVTLSCSPISGHRSVSWYQQTPGQGLQFLFEYFSETQRNKGNFPGRFSGRQFSNSRSEMNVSTLELGDSALYLCASSLGDRGNTEAFFGQGTRLTVV.

V is TRBV10-2 and J is TRBJ2-7, with D perhaps matching TRBD1 (5 bases). V lost 6 bases and J lost 2, with 14 bases in between. The CDR3 extends over 14 amino acids. Germline assignment: CDR1 WSHSY and CDR2 SAAADI. CDR3 protein: CASRNSGSAYEQYF. CDR3 DNA sequence: TGCGCCAGCAGAAATTCAGGGTCAGCCTACGAGCAGTACTTC.

The genes are TRBV28 and TRBJ2-2; the D gene is possibly TRBD1 (6 bases). Germline V gene data show CDR1 as MDHEN and CDR2 as SYDVKM. V lost 5 bases, J lost 3 bases, and 22 bases lay in between. The CDR3 spans 18 residues. The chain's CDR3 is CASSPSSGQGPYTGELFF. The DNA of the CDR3 is TGTGCCAGCAGTCCATCCAGTGGCCAGGGGCCCTACACCGGGGAGCTGTTTTTT.

Concerning this clone: Other DNA sequences of this sample code for an identical CDR3. The J gene is TRBJ1-1, the V gene TRBV6-5; 12 positions match TRBD1. The V gene end was trimmed by 6 bases and the J gene end by 0 bases; junction bases not matched to a gene: 2. CDR1 is MNHEY, CDR2 SVGAGI, per germline. This CDR3 is built from 15 residues. The CDR3 DNA reads as TGTGCCAGCAGCCGGGACAGGGGGCTGAACACTGAAGCTTTCTTT. Translation: CASSRDRGLNTEAFF.